This is a list of T cell receptor beta chains from one sample in a study of T cells after yellow fever vaccination. In TCRdb, the 5' RACE reads were re-called with MiXCR into one record per CDR3 protein. The sample includes fewer than 150,000 distinct CDR3 sequences, 7.7% seen only once; the top ten take approximately 0.67%. The sample consisted of CD4+ T cells sorted from PBMCs, taken 5 days after the yellow fever booster vaccination. These receptor sequences come from a man aged 25-45 years who received the YFV17D yellow fever vaccine. CDR3s include the opening cysteine and the closing phenylalanine or tryptophan. The D gene is left open where the match is weak. Clone sizes are given selectively: once, few, many, or a class where the clone is expanded.

V,D,J,size,DNA,CDR3
TRBV28,.,TRBJ2-6,many,TGTGCCAGCAGTTTCTCGTTCAGGGCTTCTGGGGCCAACGTCCTGACTTTC,CASSFSFRASGANVLTF
TRBV5-5,.,TRBJ2-7,many,TGTGCCAGCAGCCGAGGAACCCGATGGCAGTACTTC,CASSRGTRWQYF
TRBV20-1,.,TRBJ2-5,.,TGCAGTGCCCCACCGGGATTATCGGGAGAGACCCAGTACTTC,CSAPPGLSGETQYF
TRBV6-1,TRBD2,TRBJ2-7,many,TGTGCCAGCATGAGGAGTAGCGGGTCCTACGAGCAGTACTTC,CASMRSSGSYEQYF
TRBV10-3,TRBD2,TRBJ2-5,many,TGTGCCATCAGTGATGCTCGGACTAGCGGGAAACAAGAGACCCAGTACTTC,CAISDARTSGKQETQYF
TRBV5-1,.,TRBJ2-1,many,TGCGCCAGCAGCTCCTCGGGACAACCCTTCGTGGTTCCGTTCTTC,CASSSSGQPFVVPFF
TRBV20-1,.,TRBJ1-4,many,TGCAGTGCTAGTGGGGGGGCAACTAATGAAAAACTGTTTTTT,CSASGGATNEKLFF
TRBV12-3/TRBV12-4,.,TRBJ2-7,many,TGTGCCAGCAGTGCAGGAGTCCTGGGGCGGTACTTC,CASSAGVLGRYF
TRBV6-2/TRBV6-3,.,TRBJ2-1,many,TGTGCCAGCAGTGCCCGGAATAACGGCTACAATGAGCAGTTCTTC,CASSARNNGYNEQFF
TRBV12-3/TRBV12-4,.,TRBJ2-7,.,TGTGCCAGCACCCTGGACACCTCCTACGAGCAGTACTTC,CASTLDTSYEQYF
TRBV6-2/TRBV6-3,TRBD1,TRBJ2-7,many,TGTGCCAGCAGAAGCTCGGGACAGGGTTTCTCCTACGAGCAGTACTTC,CASRSSGQGFSYEQYF
TRBV5-1,.,TRBJ2-1,many,TGCGCCAGCAGCCCCGCAAATGAGCAGTTCTTC,CASSPANEQFF
TRBV12-3/TRBV12-4,TRBD1,TRBJ2-7,many,TGTGCCAGCAGGTCCGGGACAGGGTCCTACGAGCAGTACTTC,CASRSGTGSYEQYF
TRBV20-1,.,TRBJ2-7,many,TGCAGTGCTAGAGTTAGGGGGGCTTCCTACGAGCAGTACTTC,CSARVRGASYEQYF
TRBV9,.,TRBJ2-5,many,TGTGCCAGCAGCGTAGGGAGCAGGCAAGAGACCCAGTACTTC,CASSVGSRQETQYF
TRBV30,.,TRBJ1-3,many,TGTGCCTGGAATCGGGGCTTGGACGGAAACACCATATATTTT,CAWNRGLDGNTIYF
TRBV20-1,TRBD1,TRBJ1-5,many,TGCAGTGCGGGGGGACAGGGTAACAATCAGCCCCAGCATTTT,CSAGGQGNNQPQHF
TRBV7-2,.,TRBJ2-1,many,TGTGCCAGCAGCGGGGGGGCGTCTCCCTACAATGAGCAGTTCTTC,CASSGGASPYNEQFF
TRBV5-1,.,TRBJ1-2,many,TGCGCCAGCAGCTCCGGATCCACAGGGAACAGGAACTATGGCTACACCTTC,CASSSGSTGNRNYGYTF
TRBV9,TRBD2,TRBJ2-1,many,TGTGCCAGCAGCGTAGGAGGCAGGACTAGCGGCAATGAGCAGTTCTTC,CASSVGGRTSGNEQFF